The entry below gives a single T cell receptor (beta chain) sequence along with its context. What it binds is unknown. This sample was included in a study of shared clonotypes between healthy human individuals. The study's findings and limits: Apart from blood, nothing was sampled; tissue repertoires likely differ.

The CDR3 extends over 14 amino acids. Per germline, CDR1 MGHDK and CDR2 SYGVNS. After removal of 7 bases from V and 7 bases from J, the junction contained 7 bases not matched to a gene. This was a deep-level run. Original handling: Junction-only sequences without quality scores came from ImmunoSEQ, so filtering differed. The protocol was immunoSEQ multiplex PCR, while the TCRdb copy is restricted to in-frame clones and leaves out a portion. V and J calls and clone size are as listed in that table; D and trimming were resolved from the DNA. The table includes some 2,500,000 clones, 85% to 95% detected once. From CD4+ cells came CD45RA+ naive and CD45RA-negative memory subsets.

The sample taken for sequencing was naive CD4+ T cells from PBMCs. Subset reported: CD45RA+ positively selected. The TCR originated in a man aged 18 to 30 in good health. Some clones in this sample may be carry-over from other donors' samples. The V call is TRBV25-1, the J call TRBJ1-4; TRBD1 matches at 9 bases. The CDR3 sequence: CASTGTGRIEKLFF. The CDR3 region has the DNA TGTGCCAGCACCGGGACAGGGAGGATTGAAAAACTGTTTTTT.